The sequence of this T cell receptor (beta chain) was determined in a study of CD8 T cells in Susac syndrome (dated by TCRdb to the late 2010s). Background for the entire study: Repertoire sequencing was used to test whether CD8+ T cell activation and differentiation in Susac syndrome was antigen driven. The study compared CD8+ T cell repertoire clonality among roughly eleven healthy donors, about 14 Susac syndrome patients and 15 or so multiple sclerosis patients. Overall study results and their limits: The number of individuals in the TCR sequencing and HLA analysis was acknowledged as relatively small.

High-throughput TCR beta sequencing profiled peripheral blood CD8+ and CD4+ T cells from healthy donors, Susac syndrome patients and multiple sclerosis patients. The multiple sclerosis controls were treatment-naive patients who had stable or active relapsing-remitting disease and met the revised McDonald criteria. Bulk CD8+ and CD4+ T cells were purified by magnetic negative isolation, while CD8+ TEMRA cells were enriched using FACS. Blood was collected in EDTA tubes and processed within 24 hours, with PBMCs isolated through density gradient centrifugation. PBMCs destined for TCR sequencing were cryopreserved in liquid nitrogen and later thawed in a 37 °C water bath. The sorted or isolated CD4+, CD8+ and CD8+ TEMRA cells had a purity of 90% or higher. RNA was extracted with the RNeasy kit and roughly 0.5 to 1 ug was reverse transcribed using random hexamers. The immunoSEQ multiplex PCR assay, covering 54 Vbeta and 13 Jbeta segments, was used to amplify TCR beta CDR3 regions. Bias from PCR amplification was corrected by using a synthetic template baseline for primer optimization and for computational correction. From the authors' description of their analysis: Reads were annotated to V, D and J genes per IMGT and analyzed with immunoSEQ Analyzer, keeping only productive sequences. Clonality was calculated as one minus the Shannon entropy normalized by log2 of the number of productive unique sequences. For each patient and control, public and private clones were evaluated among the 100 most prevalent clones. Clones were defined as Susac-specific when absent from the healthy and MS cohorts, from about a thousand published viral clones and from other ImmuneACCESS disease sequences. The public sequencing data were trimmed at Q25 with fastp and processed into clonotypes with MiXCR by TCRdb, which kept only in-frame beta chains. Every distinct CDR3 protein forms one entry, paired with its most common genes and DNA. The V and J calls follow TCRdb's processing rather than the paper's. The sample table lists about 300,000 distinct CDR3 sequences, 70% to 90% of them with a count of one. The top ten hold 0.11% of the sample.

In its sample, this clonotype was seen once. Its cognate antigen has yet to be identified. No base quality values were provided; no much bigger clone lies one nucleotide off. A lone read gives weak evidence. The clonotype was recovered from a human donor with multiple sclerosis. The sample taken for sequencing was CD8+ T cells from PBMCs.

This receptor carries the CDR3 CASSVQGMETQYF. The nucleotide sequence reads as follows: TGTGCCAGCAGCGTACAGGGAATGGAGACCCAGTACTTC. The chain joins TRBV9 to TRBJ2-5, with a tentative D gene TRBD1 over 5 matching bases. Trimming takes 1 base from V and 5 bases from J, and the germline ends sit 9 bases apart. The germline V gene gives CDR1 as SGDLS and CDR2 as YYNGEE. Taken from cysteine to phenylalanine, the CDR3 has 13 residues. CDR3 DNA is the only sequence kept; it has 39 bases, read in frame from the first base. The CDR3 plus the reference TRBV9 and TRBJ2-5 genes for the other parts give the full variable domain: DSGVTQTPKHLITATGQRVTLRCSPRSGDLSVYWYQQSLDQGLQFLIQYYNGEERAKGNILERFSAQQFPDLHSELNLSSLELGDSALYFCASSVQGMETQYFGPGTRLLVL.